These 12 T cell receptor beta chains were sequenced from one sample in a study of T cell responses to AZD1222 COVID-19 vaccine. Assay used: immunoSEQ multiplex PCR; TCRdb lists only in-frame clones, some missing. The repertoire includes around 140,000 clones, more than 85% of them detected once, and roughly 4% sits in the top ten. The specimen comprised peripheral blood, sampled 28 days after the second AZD1222 dose. The receptors here all came from an adult who received the AZD1222 COVID-19 vaccine.

The gene calls are TRBV6-6 and TRBJ2-5; TRBD2 agrees at 8 bases. V shed 4 bases, J shed 2 bases, and the junction held 6 bases outside the gene matches. Germline-derived CDR1 and CDR2 are MNHNY and SVGAGI (reference sequence). The CDR3 covers 15 residues. CDR3 in DNA: TGTGCCAGCAGTTGGAGCGCTAGCGGGCAAGAGACCCAGTACTTC. Protein product: CASSWSASGQETQYF.

The chain employs TRBV7-9 and TRBJ2-1; possible D gene TRBD2, 6 bases. CDR3 size: 14 residues. V was pared by 1 base and J by 9 bases, with 13 bases between. Germline-derived CDR1 and CDR2 are SEHNR and FQNEAQ (reference sequence). CDR3 sequence reads: CASSLDAGWAEQFF. For the CDR3, the DNA is TGTGCCAGCAGCTTAGATGCGGGGTGGGCTGAGCAGTTCTTC. The whole variable domain, filled in from reference TRBV7-9 and TRBJ2-1, reads DTGVSQNPRHKITKRGQNVTFRCDPISEHNRLYWYRQTLGQGPEFLTYFQNEAQLEKSRLLSDRFSAERPKGSFSTLEIQRTEQGDSAMYLCASSLDAGWAEQFFGPGTRLTVL.

The chain is built from TRBV2 and TRBJ2-2; D gene uncertain. The CDR3 spans 12 residues. The germline V and J ends were trimmed by 5 bases and 4 bases, with 5 bases remaining between them. Germline V gene data show CDR1 as SNHLY and CDR2 as FYNNEI. CDR3 sequence (DNA): TGTGCCAGCAGTTACAGCACCGGGGAGCTGTTTTTT. Its protein product is CASSYSTGELFF.

This chain connects TRBV5-4 to TRBJ1-1; tentatively, D is TRBD1 (5 bases). From germline, CDR1 is SGHNT and CDR2 YYREEE (reference sequence). This CDR3 contains 14 residues. V lost 1 base and J lost 4, with 11 bases in between. CDR3 sequence reads: CASSLQGRGTEAFF. The CDR3 coding sequence is TGTGCCAGCAGCTTGCAGGGTCGCGGCACTGAAGCTTTCTTT.

This clone has a handful of counts. The chain links TRBV18 to TRBJ1-1; tentative D call: TRBD1 (6 bases). Trimming shortened V by 4 bases and J by 6 bases, and 12 bases separated the two germline ends. CDR1 and CDR2 (germline): KGHSH, LQKENI. There are 13 residues in the CDR3. CDR3 region: CASSLNRDAEAFF. CDR3 nucleotides: TGTGCCAGCTCACTAAACAGGGACGCTGAAGCTTTCTTT.

V is TRBV19 and J is TRBJ2-1; 12 bases align to TRBD2. This CDR3 is built from 17 residues. Per the germline V gene, CDR1 is LNHDA and CDR2 is SQIVND (reference sequence). Losses at the gene ends were 3 bases for V and 0 bases for J; bases not matched to a gene: 3. CDR3 protein: CASSITSGRHSYNEQFF. CDR3 nucleotides: TGTGCCAGTAGTATCACTAGCGGGAGGCACTCCTACAATGAGCAGTTCTTC.

This chain links TRBV2 with TRBJ2-1, with 7 bases fitting TRBD1. The CDR3 loop spans 14 amino acids. Germline CDR1 reads SNHLY; CDR2 reads FYNNEI. V lost 6 bases, J lost 3 bases, and 5 bases stayed unmatched. This CDR3 reads CASRSTGNYNEQFF. The CDR3 DNA is TGTGCCAGCAGATCGACAGGGAACTACAATGAGCAGTTCTTC. Together with reference TRBV2 and TRBJ2-1, the CDR3 gives the full variable domain: EPEVTQTPSHQVTQMGQEVILRCVPISNHLYFYWYRQILGQKVEFLVSFYNNEISEKSEIFDDQFSVERPDGSNFTLKIRSTKLEDSAMYFCASRSTGNYNEQFFGPGTRLTVL.

The chain carries TRBV6-6 and TRBJ1-2; D may be TRBD1 (6 bases). Trimming stripped 0 bases from V and 3 bases from J, with 14 bases between. This CDR3 contains 16 residues. Germline CDR1 MNHNY, CDR2 SVGAGI (reference sequence). CDR3 sequence: CASSYSAGAGHYGYTF. In DNA, the CDR3 is TGTGCCAGCAGTTACTCGGCGGGGGCCGGGCACTATGGCTACACCTTC.

The gene calls are TRBV5-1 and TRBJ1-2, with D tentatively TRBD1 (5 bases). Trimming shortened V by 3 bases and J by 6 bases, and 15 bases separated the two germline ends. This CDR3 is 14 amino acids long. CDR1 is SGHRS, CDR2 YFSETQ, per germline. CDR3 loop: CASSSDGTTDGYTF. In DNA, the CDR3 is TGCGCCAGCAGCTCGGATGGGACGACGGATGGCTACACCTTC.

The rearrangement uses TRBV6-5 and TRBJ1-2; perhaps TRBD1 as D (5 bases). CDR1 MNHEY and CDR2 SVGAGI come from the germline V gene. V was shortened by 11 bases and J by 5 bases, with 18 bases between the two germline ends. This CDR3 has 13 residues. The CDR3 loop reads CASSPYEGYGYTF. CDR3 bases: TGTGCCTCCTCCCCGTATGAGGGGTATGGCTACACCTTC.

The rearrangement joins TRBV28 to TRBJ1-5, with TRBD1 as a possible D gene (6 bases). Germline CDR1 is MDHEN and CDR2 is SYDVKM. CDR3 size: 13 residues. V lost 8 bases and J 6 bases, leaving 14 bases between the germline ends. CDR3 in amino acids: CASGRDNTQPQHF. The CDR3 region has the DNA TGTGCCAGCGGACGGGACAATACTCAGCCCCAGCATTTT.

The V gene is TRBV5-1, the J gene TRBJ1-1; weak D call: TRBD1 (6 bases). Germline V gene sequence: CDR1 SGHRS, CDR2 YFSETQ. Trimming took off 0 bases at V and 4 bases at J, with 13 bases between the two ends. This CDR3 has 15 amino acids. The CDR3 spells CASSLVGGLGTEAFF. CDR3 DNA: TGCGCCAGCAGCTTGGTAGGGGGGCTCGGCACTGAAGCTTTCTTT.